This entry lists 5 T cell receptor beta chains sequenced from one sample in a study of shared clonotypes between healthy human individuals. The repertoire was sequenced with immunoSEQ multiplex PCR; TCRdb's copy has only in-frame clones and lacks some. This table holds more than 1,200,000 clones, 98% found once. What was sequenced was naive CD4+ T cells sorted from blood. Subset described: CD45RA+ positively selected. The receptors were sampled from a man aged 30 to 45 in good health.

The V and J genes are TRBV5-1 and TRBJ2-5; D is possibly TRBD1 (6 bases). The CDR3 is 16 amino acids. The V end lost 4 bases, the J end lost 0 bases, and 16 bases lay between the germline ends. Germline CDR1 and CDR2: SGHRS and YFSETQ. In DNA form, the CDR3 reads TGCGCCAGCAGCCTGTCCGGGACACCACACCAAGAGACCCAGTACTTC. This translates into CASSLSGTPHQETQYF. The full variable domain, rest sourced from reference TRBV5-1 and TRBJ2-5, is KAGVTQTPRYLIKTRGQQVTLSCSPISGHRSVSWYQQTPGQGLQFLFEYFSETQRNKGNFPGRFSGRQFSNSRSEMNVSTLELGDSALYLCASSLSGTPHQETQYFGPGTRLLVL.

V usage is TRBV5-4 and J usage is TRBJ1-1; D may be TRBD1 (6 bases). Germline-derived CDR1 and CDR2 are SGHNT and YYREEE (reference sequence). With 2 bases removed from V and 6 bases from J, the gap between germline ends came to 17 bases. The CDR3 covers 15 residues. The CDR3 bases are TGTGCCAGCAGCTTTTTCCGGGGAGCAGGGGCTGAAGCTTTCTTT. It specifies CASSFFRGAGAEAFF.

The V gene is TRBV7-2, the J gene TRBJ1-2; tentative D call: TRBD1 (6 bases). Trimming shortened V by 4 bases and J by 0 bases, and 12 bases separated the two germline ends. The CDR3 has 15 amino acids. Germline V gives CDR1 SGHTA, CDR2 FQGNSA. This chain's CDR3 is CASSSPRTANYGYTF. CDR3 nucleotides: TGTGCCAGCAGCTCCCCACGGACAGCTAACTATGGCTACACCTTC.

The gene calls are TRBV7-9 and TRBJ1-2; D call uncertain. CDR3 length equals 15 residues. The germline CDR1 and CDR2 sequences are SEHNR and FQNEAQ (reference sequence). V was cut by 5 bases and J by 7 bases, with 20 bases left in between. The CDR3 DNA reads TGTGCCAGCAGCCAACCGGGAGTGGAGTTCAGTGGCTACACCTTC. Translation gives CASSQPGVEFSGYTF.

This clone was observed a single time. The chain carries TRBV7-8 and TRBJ1-5, with D possibly matching TRBD1 (5 bases). Trimming shortened V by 5 bases and J by 1 base, and 15 bases separated the two germline ends. Germline CDR1 is SGHVS and CDR2 is FQNEAQ. This CDR3 has 16 residues. This chain's CDR3 is CASSQTWRQSNQPQHF. The CDR3 nucleotides read TGTGCCAGCAGCCAGACCTGGCGACAGAGCAATCAGCCCCAGCATTTT.